This T cell receptor beta chain was recorded in a study of neurological immune-mediated disorders. Germline assignment: CDR1 MDHEN and CDR2 SYDVKM. The CDR3 runs 14 residues. Between the trimmed V and J ends, which lost 6 bases and 3 bases, there was a span of 15 bases. By 5'RACE with 10-nucleotide random UMIs, the cDNA was made. TCRdb fed the 5' RACE reads into MiXCR, producing one record per CDR3 protein. The repertoire holds about 18,000 distinct CDR3 sequences, with approximately 12% as singletons. There are many counts of this clonotype. Sequencing was carried out using CD8+ T cells from blood. This rearrangement joins TRBV28 to TRBJ2-7; weak D call: TRBD1 (6 bases). This TCR was recovered from a woman aged 50 to 65 in good health. DNA of the CDR3: TGTGCCAGCAGCACACCGGGACACTTCTACGAGCAGTACTTC. Encoded protein: CASSTPGHFYEQYF.